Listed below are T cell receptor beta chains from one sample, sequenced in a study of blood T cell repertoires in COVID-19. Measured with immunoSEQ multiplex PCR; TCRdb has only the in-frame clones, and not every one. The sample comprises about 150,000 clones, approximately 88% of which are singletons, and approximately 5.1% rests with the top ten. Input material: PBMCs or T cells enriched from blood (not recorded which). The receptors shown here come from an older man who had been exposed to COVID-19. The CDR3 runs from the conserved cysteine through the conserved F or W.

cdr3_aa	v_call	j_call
CASSYSFNTGTMSYTF	TRBV6-5	TRBJ1-2
CTSSQEGGLGSDTQYF	TRBV1	TRBJ2-3
CASSFSTTTDRPGNEQFF	TRBV5-1	TRBJ2-1
CASSLGALASNQPQHF	TRBV7-9	TRBJ1-5
CIGGGSTEAFF	TRBV29-1	TRBJ1-1
CASSLGTASTNEKLFF	TRBV5-4	TRBJ1-4
CATRGQGGGGELFF	TRBV24-1	TRBJ2-2
CASSWTGTGGFF	TRBV5-6	TRBJ2-1
CASTVTGFSNQPQHF	TRBV6-5	TRBJ1-5
CAIGGQQNTEAFF	TRBV10-3	TRBJ1-1
CASSFNRGTEAFF	TRBV12-3/TRBV12-4	TRBJ1-1
CSVGTSVYEQYF	TRBV29-1	TRBJ2-7
CASSSATATYSNQPQHF	TRBV28	TRBJ1-5
CASSFKLIRFRGNSPLHF	TRBV11-3	TRBJ1-6
CASSSGLAGTDTQYF	TRBV11-3	TRBJ2-3